This T cell receptor (beta chain) was observed in a study of a mutant IDH1 vaccine in newly diagnosed glioma (dated by TCRdb to the early 2020s). Regarding the study in general: The roughly 30 treated patients were around 62% male and around 38% female, with a mean age of around 40 years. Before enrollment, most patients had been given radiochemotherapy with temozolomide as standard therapy, while the rest had received either radiotherapy alone or temozolomide alone. For exploratory analyses, about 25 treated patients had longitudinal TCRB deep sequencing done wherever samples were available. Peripheral blood was drawn at six visits: V03 (baseline), V05, V07, V10, V12 and V13.

The protocol used for the library was the immunoSEQ multiplex PCR assay. The hsTCRB Kit was used according to the manufacturer's protocol to amplify rearranged TCR beta chain sequences. Sequencing of TCRB libraries was carried out on an Illumina MiSeq. In the original analysis: The kit vendor's proprietary platform handled demultiplexing, trimming and gene mapping. TCRdb mirrors the immuneACCESS table, restricted to in-frame sequences. Some clones are absent from its copies; in checked studies, under half trace to an unresolved V gene, and the reason for the others is unknown. V and J calls and clone size are those listed in that table; D and trimming were worked out from the DNA. For this sample the table gives about 68,000 clones, of which 79% were detected only once. The leading ten clones occupy around 8.2% of the sample. From cysteine to phenylalanine, the CDR3 is 16 amino acids long. Just CDR3 DNA is preserved here, 48 bases in frame from base 1. CDR1 and CDR2 were assigned from the germline V gene as SGHDN and FVKESK. V trim: 4 bases; J trim: 5 bases; unmatched bases: 9.

The time point label corresponds to: baseline, week 1 (first vaccination visit). The sample's treatment or condition label is to be understood as: pre-vaccination baseline after standard-of-care therapy. All donors had newly diagnosed IDH1-mutant astrocytomas of WHO grade 3 or 4 that showed loss of nuclear ATRX. The samples were drawn from NOA16, a multicentre, single-arm, open-label phase I trial in Germany that tested a mutant IDH1 peptide vaccine in humans for the first time. Visit V03 blood draws served as the baseline sample for immunogenicity testing. Genomic DNA for TCRB sequencing was extracted from EDTA blood using the DNeasy Blood and Tissue Kit. General study outcomes and caveats: Changes in the top peripheral T cell clonotypes picked up by TCRB sequencing did not appear to be linked to pseudoprogression. According to the authors, sample limitations meant that analyses of patient blood samples could not be reproduced. Selection of PBMC samples for TCRB deep sequencing was based on availability. Vaccine-induced immune responses across multiple MHC alleles were detected in over 85% of patients.

This clone was recorded only once. Its target antigen remains unknown. No much larger clonotype is one base removed from it; base qualities were not supplied. The chain was built from TRBV14 and TRBJ2-1; the junction holds 9 bases that match TRBD1. The sequence was obtained from a man in his forties or fifties with glioma. The specimen was PBMCs, collected from a glioma patient treated with radiotherapy, temozolomide or both. The bases are TGTGCCAGCAGCCTCATTCCGGGACAGGGCAACAATGAGCAGTTCTTC. This sequence encodes CASSLIPGQGNNEQFF.